Below, 23 T cell receptor beta chains from the same sample are listed, as sequenced in a study of cytomegalovirus exposure and HLA in healthy donors. Clones were sequenced by immunoSEQ multiplex PCR, and TCRdb holds only the in-frame ones, with some missing. The data hold 250,000 to 300,000 clones, with around 86% observed a single time. The sample consisted of PBMCs. Receptors originate from a woman aged 18-35 years in good health and CMV-seronegative.

This clone was counted a few times. No DNA is shown, since the ends of the CDR3 on it are uncertain; the CDR3 is the one TCRdb lists. V is TRBV6-5 and J is TRBJ2-2; the table's D call, TRBD1, has no DNA check behind it. Per germline, CDR1 MNHEY and CDR2 SVGAGI. The CDR3 numbers 16 amino acids, ends counted. The CDR3 loop reads CASSSGQGFLAGELFF.

This CDR3 is CASSIGFGFANEKLFF. In nucleotides, the CDR3 is TGTGCCAGTAGTATAGGGTTCGGGTTTGCTAATGAAAAACTGTTTTTT. The rearrangement joins TRBV19 to TRBJ1-4, with D unclear. There are 16 residues in the CDR3. Trimming removed 1 base at V and 3 bases at J, with 12 bases between. The germline gives CDR1 LNHDA, CDR2 SQIVND (reference sequence).

This chain joins TRBV5-4 and TRBJ1-2; 9 bases agree with TRBD1. Germline values: CDR1 SGHNT, CDR2 YYREEE (reference sequence). The length of the CDR3 is 14 residues. Unmatched junction bases numbered 6, after V lost 4 bases and J lost 5 bases. DNA of the CDR3: TGTGCCAGCAGCCAGGGACAGGGAGTATATGGCTACACCTTC. It translates to CASSQGQGVYGYTF.

DNA for the CDR3: TGTGCCAGCGTAACAGGGGACACCGGGGAGCTGTTTTTT. It codes for CASVTGDTGELFF. This chain connects TRBV5-6 to TRBJ2-2; the match to TRBD1 covers 7 bases. CDR1 is SGHDT, CDR2 YYEEEE, per germline. The CDR3 sequence is 13 residues long. Unmatched junction bases numbered 3, after V lost 7 bases and J lost 3 bases. Variable domain in full (rest from reference TRBV5-6 and TRBJ2-2): DAGVTQSPTHLIKTRGQQVTLRCSPKSGHDTVSWYQQALGQGPQFIFQYYEEEERQRGNFPDRFSGHQFPNYSSELNVNALLLGDSALYLCASVTGDTGELFFGEGSRLTVL.

Note on this clone: The germline gene is not matched at one end of the junction; a read error may be the cause. This chain links TRBV12-5 with TRBJ2-7, with D hard to call. CDR1 and CDR2 (germline): LGHNT, FRNRAP. The CDR3 has 8 amino acids. CDR3 coding DNA: TGTGCTAGTGGTTCTGGCCTCTTC. Translating gives CASGSGLF.

This rearrangement joins TRBV30 to TRBJ2-1; TRBD1 aligns across 8 bases. V shed 8 bases and J 3 bases; nucleotides not matched to a gene: 3. Germline assignment: CDR1 GTSNPN and CDR2 SVGIG (reference sequence). This CDR3 is 12 amino acids long. The CDR3 DNA is TGTGCCGGGACAGGCGACTACAATGAGCAGTTCTTC. It translates to CAGTGDYNEQFF.

This chain connects TRBV28 to TRBJ1-2, with 7 bases fitting TRBD1. Unmatched junction bases numbered 7, after V lost 9 bases and J lost 0 bases. This CDR3 region has 14 residues. Germline V lookup: CDR1 MDHEN, CDR2 SYDVKM. CDR3 nucleotide sequence: TGTGCCAGTAGGGGACAGCTTTCTAACTATGGCTACACCTTC. It encodes CASRGQLSNYGYTF.

The chain links TRBV30 to TRBJ2-5; TRBD2 agrees at 7 bases. V lost 2 bases to trimming and J lost 5 bases; unmatched junction nucleotides: 2. This CDR3 is built from 12 residues. Germline V lookup: CDR1 GTSNPN, CDR2 SVGIG (reference sequence). The CDR3 spells CAWSLLAETQYF. The DNA of the CDR3 is TGTGCCTGGAGTTTACTAGCGGAGACCCAGTACTTC.

This clone was recorded once. The chain couples TRBV7-2 to TRBJ1-2, with D possibly TRBD1 on 6 matching bases. V was pared by 5 bases and J by 3 bases, with 16 bases between. This CDR3 contains 15 residues. From germline, CDR1 is SGHTA and CDR2 FQGNSA. In DNA, the CDR3 is TGTGCCAGCAGCCCGATACAGGGTCCCGACTATGGCTACACCTTC. Encoded protein: CASSPIQGPDYGYTF.

V and J are TRBV9 and TRBJ1-3, with 7 bases matching TRBD1. Germline CDR1 and CDR2: SGDLS and YYNGEE. CDR3 length: 15 residues. Germline trimming cut 3 bases from V and 2 bases from J; bases unmatched to any gene: 5. Here the CDR3 DNA reads TGTGCCAGCAGCGAGGGGGCAGGAACTGGAAACACCATATATTTT. Translation: CASSEGAGTGNTIYF.

The V and J genes are TRBV10-2 and TRBJ2-7; D call uncertain. This CDR3 is 11 amino acids long. Germline V gene sequence: CDR1 WSHSY, CDR2 SAAADI. Deletions cut 5 bases from V and 3 bases from J, with 5 bases between. CDR3 protein: CASSLGYEQYF. The CDR3 region has the DNA TGCGCCAGCAGTCTAGGCTACGAGCAGTACTTC.

The chain is built from TRBV29-1 and TRBJ1-3; D ambiguous. The CDR3 consists of 14 residues. Per the germline V gene, CDR1 is SQVTM and CDR2 is ANQGSEA. V was cut by 0 bases and J by 2 bases, with 8 bases left in between. The CDR3 loop is CSVEDAGAGNTIYF. CDR3 in DNA: TGCAGCGTTGAAGATGCGGGTGCTGGAAACACCATATATTTT. Full variable domain (remainder filled in from reference TRBV29-1 and TRBJ1-3): SAVISQKPSRDICQRGTSLTIQCQVDSQVTMMFWYRQQPGQSLTLIATANQGSEATYESGFVIDKFPISRPNLTFSTLTVSNMSPEDSSIYLCSVEDAGAGNTIYFGEGSWLTVV.

The rearrangement links TRBV19 to TRBJ2-1, with a weak D call TRBD2 (5 bases). CDR1 and CDR2 from the germline V gene are LNHDA and SQIVND (reference sequence). The CDR3 runs to 13 residues. Trimming cost V 3 bases and J 8 bases, with 11 bases left between them. The CDR3 protein is CASSIMGVDEQFF. CDR3 sequence (DNA): TGTGCCAGTAGTATTATGGGAGTCGATGAGCAGTTCTTC.

This clone was counted once. The junction departs from germline at one end; a sequencing error may be responsible. In DNA, the CDR3 is TGTGCCAGCAGTTACACGTCCCGGGACAGGGGCCTCTTT. Its translation: CASSYTSRDRGLF. The genes are TRBV6-5 and TRBJ1-1; 10 bases align to TRBD1. The length of the CDR3 is 13 residues. Per the germline V gene, CDR1 is MNHEY and CDR2 is SVGAGI.

The gene calls are TRBV7-9 and TRBJ1-2; TRBD1 is a possible D gene (5 bases). Trimming pared 5 bases from V and 6 bases from J, leaving 19 bases between. This CDR3 has 15 residues. Per the germline V gene, CDR1 is SEHNR and CDR2 is FQNEAQ (reference sequence). The DNA for the CDR3 is TGTGCCAGCAGCCTCCTGGGGCTTCGGTCGGATGGCTACACCTTC. Its translation: CASSLLGLRSDGYTF.

The chain is built from TRBV11-3 and TRBJ1-1, with D hard to call. Germline lookup yields CDR1 SGHNT and CDR2 YENEEA. The ends were cut back, 1 base at V and 5 bases at J, with 11 bases in the middle. CDR3 length equals 14 residues. CDR3 sequence reads: CASSLGVRSTEAFF. The CDR3 bases are TGTGCCAGCAGCTTAGGTGTCAGAAGTACTGAAGCTTTCTTT.

This clone was counted once. The V and J genes are TRBV4-1 and TRBJ2-7, with TRBD2 as a possible D gene (6 bases). V was cut by 1 base and J by 3 bases, with 19 bases left in between. CDR1 is MGHRA and CDR2 is YSYEKL in the germline V gene. The CDR3 is made up of 17 amino acids. DNA for the CDR3: TGCGCCAGCAGCCAAGGGGTCGGCGGGGTTGAGGTCTACGAGCAGTACTTC. Protein: CASSQGVGGVEVYEQYF.

The rearrangement uses TRBV18 and TRBJ2-6, with 8 nucleotides matching TRBD1. Germline values: CDR1 KGHSH, CDR2 LQKENI. This CDR3 region has 16 residues. The V segment lost 2 bases and the J segment 3 bases; nucleotides outside the gene matches: 3. The chain's CDR3 is CASSPFDRGGANVLTF. The CDR3 DNA follows: TGTGCCAGCTCACCATTCGACAGGGGTGGGGCCAACGTCCTGACTTTC.

As to this clone: A read error may produce the germline difference seen at one junction end. This chain links TRBV5-1 with TRBJ2-7; 9 bases align to TRBD1. This CDR3 is built from 12 residues. Looked up from germline, CDR1 is SGHRS and CDR2 is YFSETQ. CDR3 sequence (DNA): TGCGCCAGCAGCAGCTCGCCGGGACAGGGTGAATTC. Amino acids: CASSSSPGQGEF.

The rearrangement links TRBV5-1 to TRBJ2-7; 7 bases match TRBD2. Per the germline V gene, CDR1 is SGHRS and CDR2 is YFSETQ. V shed 2 bases and J 2 bases; nucleotides not matched to a gene: 4. CDR3 length: 14 residues. The CDR3 reads CASSFASGTYEQYF. The CDR3 DNA sequence: TGCGCCAGCAGCTTCGCTAGCGGAACCTACGAGCAGTACTTC.

The V and J genes are TRBV29-1 and TRBJ2-1, with 7 positions matching TRBD2. CDR1 and CDR2 (germline): SQVTM, ANQGSEA. This CDR3 comprises 13 residues. The V segment lost 4 bases and the J segment 1 base; nucleotides outside the gene matches: 1. Here the CDR3 reads CSVAGGSYNEQFF. DNA for the CDR3: TGCAGCGTTGCGGGAGGTTCCTACAATGAGCAGTTCTTC.

The chain uses TRBV6-5 and TRBJ2-3; a weak D match, TRBD1 (6 bases). V lost 7 bases to trimming and J lost 0 bases, with 14 bases between them. This CDR3 is 15 amino acids long. The V gene's germline CDR1 is MNHEY and CDR2 SVGAGI. CDR3 region: CASTNQGPSTDTQYF. The CDR3 DNA sequence: TGTGCCAGCACAAACCAGGGGCCTAGCACAGATACGCAGTATTTT.

This clone showed up just once. The chain joins TRBV11-1 to TRBJ2-7, with TRBD1 as a possible D gene (6 bases). Trimming pared 5 bases from V and 10 bases from J, leaving 18 bases between. The germline V gene has CDR1 SGHAT and CDR2 FQDESV (reference sequence). CDR3 length: 13 residues. Here the CDR3 reads CASSQGTIGEQYF. DNA of the CDR3: TGTGCCAGCAGCCAGGGGACAATAGGCGAACAGTACTTC.